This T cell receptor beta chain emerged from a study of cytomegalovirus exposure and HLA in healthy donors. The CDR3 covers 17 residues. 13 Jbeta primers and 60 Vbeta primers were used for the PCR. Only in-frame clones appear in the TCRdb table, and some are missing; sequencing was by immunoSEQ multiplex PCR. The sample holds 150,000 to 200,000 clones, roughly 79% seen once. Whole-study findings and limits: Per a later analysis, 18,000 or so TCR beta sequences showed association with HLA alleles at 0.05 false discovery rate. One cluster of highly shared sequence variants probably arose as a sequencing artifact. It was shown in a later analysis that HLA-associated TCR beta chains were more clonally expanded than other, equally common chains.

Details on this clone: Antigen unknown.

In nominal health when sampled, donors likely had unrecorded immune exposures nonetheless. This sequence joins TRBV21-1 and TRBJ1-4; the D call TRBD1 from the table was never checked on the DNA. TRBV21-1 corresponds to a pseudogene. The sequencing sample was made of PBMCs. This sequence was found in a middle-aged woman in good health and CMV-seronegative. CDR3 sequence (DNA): TGTGCCAGCAGCACCAGCCTACGGGACAGACTTAATGAAAAACTGTTTTTT. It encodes CASSTSLRDRLNEKLFF.